The rows below give T cell receptor beta chains drawn from one sample of a study of cytomegalovirus exposure and HLA in healthy donors. Some clones are missing from TCRdb's copy, which holds only in-frame ones; the method was immunoSEQ multiplex PCR. The sample includes over 150,000 clones, about nine tenths of them seen just once. The specimen was PBMCs. These TCRs come from a man aged 18 to 29 in good health and CMV-seropositive. Both conserved end residues are part of each CDR3. A D gene is named only where the DNA matches it firmly. Rows give clone size only sometimes, using once, few, many, or a class for an expanded clone.

abundance,j_gene,d_gene,v_gene,CDR3nt,CDR3aa
once,TRBJ2-7,TRBD1,TRBV4-2,TGTGCCAGCAGCCAAGGTCCCGGGGACAGGGCCTACGAGCAGTACTTC,CASSQGPGDRAYEQYF
-,TRBJ2-1,TRBD2,TRBV29-1,TGCAGCGTTCCCCCCACTAGCGGGTTTTACAATGAGCAGTTCTTC,CSVPPTSGFYNEQFF
-,TRBJ2-7,TRBD1,TRBV2,TGTGCCAGCGAATTTGGACAGGGGGCATCCTACGAGCAGTACTTC,CASEFGQGASYEQYF
-,TRBJ2-5,-,TRBV6-1,TGTGCCAGCAGTGAATCATTACGAGGGTCCCAAGAGACCCAGTACTTC,CASSESLRGSQETQYF
-,TRBJ2-3,-,TRBV6-5,TGTGCCAGCAGTTCCGGGTCGAAAGATACGCAGTATTTT,CASSSGSKDTQYF
-,TRBJ1-2,-,TRBV27,TGTGCCAGCAGTTTAAAACCCGGCGGGAACTATGGCTACACCTTC,CASSLKPGGNYGYTF
-,TRBJ2-5,-,TRBV5-1,TGCGCCAGCAGCCGCGCCCAAGAGACCCAGTACTTC,CASSRAQETQYF
few,TRBJ2-7,TRBD2,TRBV27,TGTGCCAGCAGTTTAGTGGCTAGCGGAACCTACGAGCAGTACTTC,CASSLVASGTYEQYF
-,TRBJ2-1,TRBD2,TRBV28,TGTGCCAGCAGCCTGGAATCCCGACTAGCGGGAGAGAGAAATGAGCAGTTCTTC,CASSLESRLAGERNEQFF
-,TRBJ2-3,-,TRBV15,TGTGCCACCAGCAGAGACGCTAGGGGTGGTGCAGATACGCAGTATTTT,CATSRDARGGADTQYF
-,TRBJ2-1,TRBD2,TRBV12-5,TGTGCTAGTGGTTTGGGAGCGGGAGCCACCTACAATGAGCAGTTCTTC,CASGLGAGATYNEQFF
-,TRBJ1-1,-,TRBV6-5,TGTGCCAGCAGGATCAGGTTGAACACTGAAGCTTTCTTT,CASRIRLNTEAFF
-,TRBJ2-5,-,TRBV4-1,TGCGCCAGCAGCCCCCTTTTAAGGGGAGGGGGAGAGACCCAGTACTTC,CASSPLLRGGGETQYF
-,TRBJ2-7,TRBD2,TRBV25-1,TGTGCCAGCAGTGAATTCCTAGCGGCCTACGAGCAGTACTTC,CASSEFLAAYEQYF
-,TRBJ1-5,-,TRBV28,TGTGCCAGCAGTTCAATATCAGGGGCCGGGGAAGATCAGCCCCAGCATTTT,CASSSISGAGEDQPQHF
-,TRBJ2-5,TRBD2,TRBV7-3,TGTGCCAGCAGCTCTAGCGGGGCCCAAGAGACCCAGTACTTC,CASSSSGAQETQYF
-,TRBJ2-3,TRBD2,TRBV7-9,TGTGCCAGCAGCTTGGTTAGCGGGCTCACAGATACGCAGTATTTT,CASSLVSGLTDTQYF
-,TRBJ2-5,TRBD1,TRBV25-1,TGTGCCAGCAGTGAAGGGTCCGGACAGGCCAATATTTTAAAGACCCAGTACTTC,CASSEGSGQANILKTQYF
few,TRBJ1-5,TRBD1,TRBV27,TGTGCCAGCAGACCCGGGACAGGCTTCAATCAGCCCCAGCATTTT,CASRPGTGFNQPQHF
once,TRBJ2-5,TRBD1,TRBV7-9,TGTGCCAGCAGCTTAGGACAGGGTAGGGTTAAAGAGACCCAGTACTTC,CASSLGQGRVKETQYF
-,TRBJ2-1,TRBD2,TRBV4-1,TGCGCCAGCAGCCAAAATACGGGACTAGCGCGTCCGAATGAGCAGTTCTTC,CASSQNTGLARPNEQFF
-,TRBJ2-1,-,TRBV6-1,TGTGCCAGCAGTGAAGTGGTAGCCGAGCAGTTCTTC,CASSEVVAEQFF
once,TRBJ2-3,TRBD2,TRBV19,TGTGCCAGTAGTATAATCACGGGGGGTACGCAGTATTTT,CASSIITGGTQYF
-,TRBJ1-5,TRBD1,TRBV28,TGTGCCAGCAGTACGGGACAGGGAAACAATCAGCCCCAGCATTTT,CASSTGQGNNQPQHF
-,TRBJ1-2,TRBD1,TRBV7-9,TGTGCCAGCAGCTTAGTGACAGGGGAGAGTTATGGCTACACCTTC,CASSLVTGESYGYTF
-,TRBJ2-7,TRBD2,TRBV4-2,TGTGCCAGCAGCCAAGATATGGGGTATGGACTAGCGATGTACGAGCAGTACTTC,CASSQDMGYGLAMYEQYF
-,TRBJ2-1,TRBD2,TRBV5-6,TGTGCCAGCAGCTTGGTCCTTTCTAGCGGGTCCTACAATGAGCAGTTCTTC,CASSLVLSSGSYNEQFF
-,TRBJ2-1,TRBD2,TRBV11-2,TGTGCCAGCAGGATCCGGCGGGGGAACAATGAGCAGTTCTTC,CASRIRRGNNEQFF
-,TRBJ2-7,TRBD1,TRBV19,TGTGCCAGTAGTATCCCCGGACAGGGACCCTACGAGCAGTACTTC,CASSIPGQGPYEQYF
-,TRBJ2-1,TRBD2,TRBV15,TGTGCCACCAGCAGAGTAGCGGGAGGGGTTGAGCAGTTCTTC,CATSRVAGGVEQFF
-,TRBJ2-7,-,TRBV6-5,TGTGCCAGCAGTTACTCGAAGGCAGGAAACTACGAGCAGTACTTC,CASSYSKAGNYEQYF
-,TRBJ2-6,-,TRBV15,TGTGCCACCAGCAGGAGGAACTCTGGGGCCAACGTCCTGACTTTC,CATSRRNSGANVLTF
-,TRBJ2-7,TRBD2,TRBV28,TGTGCCAGCAACGCGCGAGCGGGAGGCCCGGAGTCCTACGAGCAGTACTTC,CASNARAGGPESYEQYF
-,TRBJ2-7,TRBD2,TRBV27,TGTGCCAGCAGTGCTAGCGGGGTGACCTACGAGCAGTACTTC,CASSASGVTYEQYF
-,TRBJ2-7,-,TRBV10-2,TGCGCCAGCAGTGGGGGGGGCCAGGGCTACGAGCAGTACTTC,CASSGGGQGYEQYF
-,TRBJ2-7,TRBD2,TRBV4-1,TGCGCCAGCAGCCAGGGGCTAGCGGAAAACCTCTCCTACGAGCAGTACTTC,CASSQGLAENLSYEQYF
-,TRBJ2-7,-,TRBV6-5,TGTGCCAGCACCAGTGGACTGAGCTACGAGCAGTACTTC,CASTSGLSYEQYF
-,TRBJ2-1,TRBD2,TRBV27,TGTGCCAGCAGTTCGGGACTAGCGGTAGGTGAGCAGTTCTTC,CASSSGLAVGEQFF
few,TRBJ1-1,-,TRBV7-2,TGTGCCAGCAGCTCCGACAGAAACACTGAAGCTTTCTTT,CASSSDRNTEAFF
-,TRBJ2-7,TRBD2,TRBV5-4,TGTGCCAGCAGCTTGGATAGCGGGAGGTCCTACGAGCAGTACTTC,CASSLDSGRSYEQYF
-,TRBJ2-3,-,TRBV7-9,TGTGCCAGCAGCTTAGGACTAGGTGGAGCAGATACGCAGTATTTT,CASSLGLGGADTQYF
many,TRBJ2-3,TRBD2,TRBV15,TGTGCCACCAGCACTAGCGGGAGGGCCACAGATACGCAGTATTTT,CATSTSGRATDTQYF
-,TRBJ2-7,TRBD1,TRBV28,TGTGCCAGCAGTTTACCTGGACAGGGCTTCATCTACGAGCAGTACTTC,CASSLPGQGFIYEQYF
-,TRBJ2-7,TRBD2,TRBV5-1,TGCGCCAGCAGCCTCGAGACTAGCGGGATTAACGAGCAGTACTTC,CASSLETSGINEQYF
-,TRBJ2-1,TRBD2,TRBV5-1,TGCGCCAGCAGCTTGGGACTAGCGGGAGTATACAATGAGCAGTTCTTC,CASSLGLAGVYNEQFF
-,TRBJ2-7,-,TRBV28,TGTGCCAGCCGAACGCCGGGACAAGGATACTACGAGCAGTACTTC,CASRTPGQGYYEQYF
-,TRBJ2-7,TRBD2,TRBV27,TGTGCCAGCAGTCCCCGGGGTAGCGGGAGGGACTACGAGCAGTACTTC,CASSPRGSGRDYEQYF
once,TRBJ2-7,-,TRBV29-1,TGCAGCGTTGTGGGGGAGGCCTTGGCCTACGAGCAGTACTTC,CSVVGEALAYEQYF
few,TRBJ1-1,-,TRBV9,TGTGCCAGCAGCGTAGGTTTGGCCCCTGAAGCTTTCTTT,CASSVGLAPEAFF